One sample yielded the 30 T cell receptor beta chains listed below, sequenced in a study of chemoradiotherapy in HPV16-positive cancers. This table comes from immunoSEQ multiplex PCR, and its TCRdb copy is limited to in-frame clones, with some not included. The table lists roughly 9,100 clones, less than 75% of them singletons, with around 8.4% in the top ten. This specimen was acquired from a patient who underwent chemoradiotherapy. The origin of the receptors is a human donor with HPV-associated anogenital cancer.

The CDR3 sequence: CASSQAGAGGLVNEQFF. CDR3 bases: TGTGCCAGCAGCCAAGCGGGCGCGGGGGGTTTAGTCAATGAGCAGTTCTTC. The chain recombines TRBV7-2 with TRBJ2-1; TRBD2 aligns across 8 bases. Losses at the gene ends were 5 bases for V and 6 bases for J; bases not matched to a gene: 15. Germline CDR1 reads SGHTA; CDR2 reads FQGNSA. CDR3 length: 17 amino acids.

On this clone itself: At one end, the junction sequence differs from germline, possibly due to a read error. This rearrangement joins TRBV7-7 to TRBJ2-5; D ambiguous. Looked up from germline, CDR1 is SSHAT and CDR2 is FNYEAQ (reference sequence). This CDR3 region has 14 residues. DNA of the CDR3: TGTGCTAGCAGCTTAATTACCATACAAGAGACCCAGTACTTC. It yields the protein CASSLITIQETQYF.

This clone appeared a few times. V is TRBV7-9 and J is TRBJ1-1; the D gene is possibly TRBD1 (5 bases). Germline V lookup: CDR1 SEHNR, CDR2 FQNEAQ (reference sequence). V shed 0 bases and J shed 7 bases, with 12 bases lying between them. The CDR3 has 14 residues. The CDR3 reads CASSLASGRGEAFF. In nucleotides, the CDR3 is TGTGCCAGCAGCTTAGCGTCTGGGAGGGGTGAAGCTTTCTTT.

The rearrangement links TRBV27 to TRBJ1-6; 7 bases match TRBD1. Germline values: CDR1 MNHEY, CDR2 SMNVEV (reference sequence). The length of the CDR3 is 14 residues. The V and J ends lost 6 bases and 7 bases, in that order; junction bases with no gene match: 6. The CDR3 loop is CASRLQGRNSPLHF. Written as DNA, the CDR3 is TGTGCCAGCAGATTACAGGGGAGGAATTCACCCCTCCACTTT.

The chain couples TRBV4-3 to TRBJ2-5; D might be TRBD1 (6 bases). This CDR3 comprises 13 residues. Germline CDR1 LGHNA, CDR2 YSLEER. The ends were cut back, 8 bases at V and 4 bases at J, with 14 bases in the middle. The CDR3 sequence is CASSNRVGETQYF. CDR3 DNA: TGCGCCAGCTCGAACAGGGTCGGAGAGACCCAGTACTTC.

This sequence joins TRBV14 and TRBJ2-3, with D perhaps assigned TRBD1 or TRBD2 (5 bases each). The germline CDR1 and CDR2 sequences are SGHDN and FVKESK. V was clipped by 4 bases and J by 2 bases, with 16 bases between them. The length of the CDR3 is 16 residues. The DNA of the CDR3 is TGTGCCAGCAGCCCAGGGACGGCAGTTTTCACAGATACGCAGTATTTT. Translation: CASSPGTAVFTDTQYF. Full variable domain (outside the CDR3, taken from reference TRBV14 and TRBJ2-3): EAGVTQFPSHSVIEKGQTVTLRCDPISGHDNLYWYRRVMGKEIKFLLHFVKESKQDESGMPNNRFLAERTGGTYSTLKVQPAELEDSGVYFCASSPGTAVFTDTQYFGPGTRLTVL.

This clone was found a few times. V is TRBV2 and J is TRBJ2-1; tentatively, D is TRBD2 (6 bases). Germline CDR1 is SNHLY and CDR2 is FYNNEI. This CDR3 contains 16 residues. The V end was cut by 6 bases, the J end by 3 bases, with 18 bases between. This chain's CDR3 is CASSGEWGVHYNEQFF. CDR3 DNA sequence: TGTGCCAGCAGCGGGGAATGGGGGGTGCACTACAATGAGCAGTTCTTC. The variable domain in full, with the rest retrieved from reference TRBV2 and TRBJ2-1, is EPEVTQTPSHQVTQMGQEVILRCVPISNHLYFYWYRQILGQKVEFLVSFYNNEISEKSEIFDDQFSVERPDGSNFTLKIRSTKLEDSAMYFCASSGEWGVHYNEQFFGPGTRLTVL.

The J gene is TRBJ1-3, the V gene TRBV10-1; D gene uncertain. Trimming took off 6 bases at V and 1 base at J, with 7 bases between the two ends. The germline V gene encodes CDR1 WNHNN and CDR2 SYGVQD (reference sequence). The CDR3 contains 13 residues. The DNA of the CDR3 is TGCGCCAGCAGCCCCAAGTCTGGAAACACCATATATTTT. Translation gives CASSPKSGNTIYF.

The chain is built from TRBV2 and TRBJ1-5; D is uncertain. The V end lost 8 bases, the J end lost 7 bases, and 3 bases lay between the germline ends. Germline-derived CDR1 and CDR2 are SNHLY and FYNNEI. The CDR3 has 9 residues. CDR3 nucleotides: TGTGCCAGCGGACAGCCCCAGCATTTT. It translates to CASGQPQHF. Based on the CDR3 plus reference TRBV2 and TRBJ1-5, the full variable domain is EPEVTQTPSHQVTQMGQEVILRCVPISNHLYFYWYRQILGQKVEFLVSFYNNEISEKSEIFDDQFSVERPDGSNFTLKIRSTKLEDSAMYFCASGQPQHFGDGTRLSIL.

V usage is TRBV6-5 and J usage is TRBJ2-7, with 7 bases matching TRBD1. With 5 bases clipped from V and 2 bases from J, the junction kept 9 bases outside the gene matches. The germline gives CDR1 MNHEY, CDR2 SVGAGI. The CDR3 extends over 15 amino acids. CDR3 nucleotide sequence: TGTGCCAGCAGTAAGCCGGGACAGAGTGCCTACGAGCAGTACTTC. Amino acid sequence: CASSKPGQSAYEQYF.

This clone was seen a handful of times. Other DNA sequences of this sample code for an identical CDR3. CDR3 amino acids: CAWRRDSLNYGYTF. The CDR3 DNA reads as TGTGCCTGGAGGAGGGACAGCCTTAACTATGGCTACACCTTC. V usage is TRBV30 and J usage is TRBJ1-2, with TRBD1 identical over 7 bases. The V segment lost 3 bases and the J segment 1 base; nucleotides outside the gene matches: 5. CDR3 length: 14 amino acids. Germline CDR1 reads GTSNPN; CDR2 reads SVGIG (reference sequence).

This clone is deemed large. The rearrangement links TRBV4-3 to TRBJ2-2, with D unresolved. Trimming removed 3 bases from V and 2 bases from J, with 16 bases in between. Germline CDR1 reads LGHNA; CDR2 reads YSLEER. The CDR3 loop spans 17 amino acids. The CDR3 sequence is CASSQTGSDINTGELFF. The CDR3 bases are TGCGCCAGCAGCCAGACGGGTTCCGACATCAACACCGGGGAGCTGTTTTTT.

The chain is built from TRBV4-2 and TRBJ1-6; D gene uncertain. Germline V gene sequence: CDR1 LGHNA, CDR2 YNFKEQ. The CDR3 is made up of 15 amino acids. V lost 0 bases and J lost 7, with 10 bases in between. For the CDR3, the DNA is TGTGCCAGCAGCCAAGAAGGAGTAAGAAATTCACCCCTCCACTTT. It codes for CASSQEGVRNSPLHF.

V is TRBV4-1 and J is TRBJ2-3; 9 bases map to TRBD1. The CDR3 consists of 16 residues. V lost 3 bases, J lost 2 bases, and 6 bases stayed unmatched. Germline V CDR1 and CDR2: MGHRA, YSYEKL. The CDR3 DNA reads TGCGCCAGCAGCCAGCCCACAGGGGGCACCACAGATACGCAGTATTTT. It yields the protein CASSQPTGGTTDTQYF.

The chain recombines TRBV27 with TRBJ2-3; TRBD2 might be the D (5 bases). In germline, CDR1 is MNHEY, CDR2 SMNVEV (reference sequence). V lost 5 bases and J lost 0, with 18 bases in between. This CDR3 is 17 amino acids long. Here the CDR3 DNA reads TGTGCCAGCAGTCCGGACTCGACCTTGTCTAGCACAGATACGCAGTATTTT. Amino acids: CASSPDSTLSSTDTQYF.

This clone was seen once. The chain joins TRBV5-1 to TRBJ2-5; D might be TRBD2 (6 bases). The CDR3 covers 15 residues. Germline-derived CDR1 and CDR2 are SGHRS and YFSETQ. Trimming stripped 3 bases from V and 2 bases from J, with 14 bases between. CDR3 loop: CASSSRGSGQETQYF. As DNA, the CDR3 is TGCGCCAGCAGCTCTCGGGGGAGCGGACAAGAGACCCAGTACTTC.

By frequency in the sample, this clone is medium-sized. The rearrangement links TRBV7-7 to TRBJ2-3; D is perhaps TRBD1 or TRBD2 (5 bases each). Germline V lookup: CDR1 SSHAT, CDR2 FNYEAQ (reference sequence). The CDR3 has 14 residues. With 5 bases removed from V and 1 base from J, the gap between germline ends came to 10 bases. The CDR3: CASSQTGRTDTQYF. Written as DNA, the CDR3 is TGTGCCAGCAGCCAGACGGGGCGCACAGATACGCAGTATTTT. The full variable domain, completed using reference TRBV7-7 and TRBJ2-3, is GAGVSQSPRYKVTKRGQDVTLRCDPISSHATLYWYQQALGQGPEFLTYFNYEAQPDKSGLPSDRFSAERPEGSISTLTIQRTEQRDSAMYRCASSQTGRTDTQYFGPGTRLTVL.

The CDR3 reads CASSLAVQMLYGYTF. The CDR3 DNA is TGTGCCAGCAGCTTAGCGGTTCAGATGCTCTATGGCTACACCTTC. V and J are TRBV7-9 and TRBJ1-2; D gene uncertain. The CDR3 totals 15 residues. Trimming took 0 bases from V and 4 from J, leaving 12 bases between them. Germline V gene lookup returns CDR1 SEHNR and CDR2 FQNEAQ (reference sequence).

This clone was picked up a small number of times. The chain employs TRBV6-6 and TRBJ1-5; the D gene is possibly TRBD1 (6 bases). Germline CDR1 and CDR2: MNHNY and SVGAGI (reference sequence). This CDR3 region has 16 residues. V was shortened by 5 bases and J by 5 bases, with 19 bases between the two germline ends. The chain's CDR3 is CASSPLPGVGDQPQHF. CDR3 nucleotide sequence: TGTGCCAGCAGTCCCCTCCCAGGGGTAGGGGATCAGCCCCAGCATTTT.

The genes are TRBV5-8 and TRBJ1-4, with a tentative D call TRBD1 (6 bases). V lost 4 bases to trimming and J lost 8 bases, with 24 bases between them. CDR3 size: 17 residues. Germline-derived CDR1 and CDR2 are SGHTS and YDEGEE. The CDR3 protein is CASSPSMGRQDEEKLFF. The CDR3, as DNA: TGTGCCAGCAGCCCCTCAATGGGGAGACAGGATGAGGAAAAACTGTTTTTT.

The gene calls are TRBV4-1 and TRBJ1-5, with D hard to call. V was pared by 1 base and J by 2 bases, with 9 bases between. The CDR3 covers 15 residues. The germline gives CDR1 MGHRA, CDR2 YSYEKL. CDR3: CASSQGVIGNQPQHF. DNA of the CDR3: TGCGCCAGCAGCCAAGGGGTAATTGGCAATCAGCCCCAGCATTTT.

This clone came up once. V is TRBV11-2 and J is TRBJ2-7; TRBD1 might be the D (5 bases). V lost 5 bases to trimming and J lost 1 base, with 18 bases between them. The CDR3 covers 16 residues. CDR1 is SGHAT, CDR2 FQNNGV, per germline. In nucleotides, the CDR3 is TGTGCCAGCAGCCATGGGGCGTACCTTACTTCCTACGAGCAGTACTTC. Amino acid sequence: CASSHGAYLTSYEQYF.

Of note for this clone: Because the CDR3's place on the DNA is in doubt, the DNA is left out and the CDR3 is given as listed by TCRdb. This sequence joins TRBV12-2 and TRBJ2-7; the table's D call TRBD2 went unverified against the DNA. TRBV12-2 is shown as a pseudogene. The CDR3 extends over 15 residues, inclusive of both ends. The CDR3 region is CASRFWAAGAYEQYF.

V usage is TRBV28 and J usage is TRBJ1-6, with TRBD1 as a possible D gene (5 bases). This CDR3 comprises 16 residues. The V end lost 6 bases, the J end lost 0 bases, and 12 bases lay between the germline ends. Germline-derived CDR1 and CDR2 are MDHEN and SYDVKM. CDR3 in DNA: TGTGCCAGCAGGCGCCGACAGAGCTCCTATAATTCACCCCTCCACTTT. Translation: CASRRRQSSYNSPLHF.

The chain carries TRBV30 and TRBJ2-3; 9 bases line up with TRBD2. The CDR3 spans 13 residues. Germline V lookup: CDR1 GTSNPN, CDR2 SVGIG (reference sequence). V lost 1 base to trimming and J lost 7 bases; unmatched junction nucleotides: 3. CDR3 bases: TGTGCCTGGAGTGGCGGGGGGGCGAATACGCAGTATTTT. Its translation: CAWSGGGANTQYF.

This clone was detected only a few times. The rearrangement uses TRBV29-1 and TRBJ2-1; 11 bases fit TRBD2. CDR1 is SQVTM, CDR2 ANQGSEA, per germline. This CDR3 contains 16 residues. The V gene end was trimmed by 3 bases and the J gene end by 8 bases; junction bases not matched to a gene: 12. CDR3 sequence reads: CSVEDGGSGGAYEQFF. For the CDR3, the DNA is TGCAGCGTTGAGGACGGGGGTAGCGGGGGGGCCTATGAGCAGTTCTTC.

The V call is TRBV19, the J call TRBJ2-1; TRBD1 matches 9 bases. J was trimmed by 9 bases and V by 3 bases; bases with no gene match: 6. The germline V gene has CDR1 LNHDA and CDR2 SQIVND (reference sequence). The CDR3 totals 14 residues. CDR3 in amino acids: CASSMGQGTGEQFF. The CDR3 DNA reads TGTGCCAGTAGTATGGGACAGGGTACGGGTGAGCAGTTCTTC.

This rearrangement joins TRBV10-3 to TRBJ2-7; D gene unclear. Per germline, CDR1 ENHRY and CDR2 SYGVKD. The V gene lost 2 bases and the J gene lost 4 bases, with 6 bases spanning the gap. The CDR3 runs to 12 residues. The CDR3 is CAISEGSYEQYF. CDR3 DNA sequence: TGTGCCATCAGTGAGGGTTCGTACGAGCAGTACTTC.

The chain carries TRBV2 and TRBJ1-4; D gene ambiguous. V was cut by 3 bases and J by 0 bases, with 8 bases left in between. Per germline, CDR1 SNHLY and CDR2 FYNNEI. The CDR3 is 15 residues long. The CDR3 DNA is TGTGCCAGCAGTGACCCGGTTGCAACTAATGAAAAACTGTTTTTT. This codes for CASSDPVATNEKLFF. Combining the CDR3 with reference TRBV2 and TRBJ1-4 gives the whole variable domain EPEVTQTPSHQVTQMGQEVILRCVPISNHLYFYWYRQILGQKVEFLVSFYNNEISEKSEIFDDQFSVERPDGSNFTLKIRSTKLEDSAMYFCASSDPVATNEKLFFGSGTQLSVL.

V usage is TRBV10-3 and J usage is TRBJ1-5; D possibly corresponds to TRBD1 (6 bases). The V gene's germline CDR1 is ENHRY and CDR2 SYGVKD. Trimming removed 6 bases from V and 3 bases from J, with 9 bases in between. The length of the CDR3 is 13 residues. The CDR3 loop reads CAIRQGINQPQHF. The CDR3 DNA sequence: TGTGCCATCAGACAGGGTATCAATCAGCCCCAGCATTTT.